This T cell receptor beta chain was sequenced in a study of Ad26.COV2.S vaccination and SARS-CoV-2 variants. Across the study: Sample donor was a member of the COV1001 Ad26.COV2.S trial arm.

Trimming shortened V by 3 bases and J by 7 bases, and 3 bases separated the two germline ends. The CDR3 is 11 amino acids. Germline V gene lookup returns CDR1 WSHSY and CDR2 SAAADI. Treatment noted: roughly 20 received Ad26.COV2.S at low or high dose, single or two shots; 5 received placebo; per-sample allocation not given. Samples were taken on day 63 after the first vaccine or placebo injection. The study's findings and limits: Vaccinees reportedly had broad spike-specific CD8+ and CD4+ T cell responses. Vaccine and placebo recipients had similar non-spike TCR breadth.

Comment on this clone: Antigen specificity is unknown.

TCRdb's table, derived via immunoSEQ multiplex PCR, lists solely in-frame clones and lacks some. The sample carries hundreds of thousands of clones, about 85% recorded once. The source of this sequence is a person between 18 and 65 years old who received the Ad26.COV2.S COVID-19 vaccine or a placebo. The chain employs TRBV10-2 and TRBJ1-4; D not certain. Specimen: peripheral blood, collected in a trial of Ad26.COV2.S vaccine versus placebo. The CDR3 reads CASSDLEKLFF. The CDR3 nucleotides read TGCGCCAGCAGTGACCTTGAAAAACTGTTTTTT.